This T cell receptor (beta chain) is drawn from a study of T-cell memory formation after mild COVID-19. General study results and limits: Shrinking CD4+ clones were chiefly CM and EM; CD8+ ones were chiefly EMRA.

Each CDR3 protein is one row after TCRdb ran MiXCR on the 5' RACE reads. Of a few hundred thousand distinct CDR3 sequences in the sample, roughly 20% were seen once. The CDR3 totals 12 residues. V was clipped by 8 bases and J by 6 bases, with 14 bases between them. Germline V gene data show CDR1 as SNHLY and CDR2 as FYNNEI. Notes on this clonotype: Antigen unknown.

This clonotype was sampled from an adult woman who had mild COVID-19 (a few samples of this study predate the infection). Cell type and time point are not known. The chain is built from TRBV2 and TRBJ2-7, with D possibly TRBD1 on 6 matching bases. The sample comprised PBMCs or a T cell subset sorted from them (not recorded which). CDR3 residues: CASYVLGGEQYF. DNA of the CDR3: TGTGCCAGCTACGTCTTAGGGGGCGAGCAGTACTTC.